Included here is one T cell receptor (delta chain) sequence, with context. A single base is all that separates this from a far larger clone, so a read error is likely. This same CDR3 is encoded by further DNA sequences in the sample. The entry originates in a study of gamma-delta T cells after stem cell transplantation. TCRdb reran clone calling via CATT on the RT-PCR reads. The sample has 1,500 to 2,000 delta-chain clones; approximately 2.5% are singletons. The CDR3 loop spans 18 amino acids. Germline V gene sequence: CDR1 GEAIGNYY, CDR2 EKD. With 0 bases clipped from V and 4 bases from J, the junction kept 8 bases outside the gene matches.

The chain uses TRDV2 and TRDJ3; 7 bases line up with TRDD3. The sequence was collected from a human donor. It is not recorded whose cells these are; they may come from a transplant donor. Specimen: gamma-delta T cells. In nucleotides, the CDR3 is TGTGCCTGTGACACCGCTGGGGGCGCAGCTTGGGACACCCGACAGATGTTTTTC. As protein: CACDTAGGAAWDTRQMFF.